These 18 T cell receptor beta chains share one sample of origin, sequenced in a study of Graves' ophthalmopathy and Graves' hyperthyroidism. For repertoire sequencing, the TCR beta CDR3 regions were amplified from RNA transcripts. After a first-round RT-PCR with HTBI primers, a second-round multiplex PCR was run. A single record per CDR3 protein comes from TCRdb applying MiXCR to the multiplex PCR reads. The table lists about 400,000 distinct CDR3 sequences, 18% of them singletons. The material sequenced was peripheral blood. The origin of the receptors is a woman aged 18-30 years with Graves' ophthalmopathy.

The gene calls are TRBV12-3 or TRBV12-4 and TRBJ1-3; 7 bases map to TRBD1. This CDR3 spans 15 amino acids. V lost 3 bases and J lost 2; bases outside the gene matches: 4. CDR3 coding DNA: TGTGCCAGCAGTTTTCCAGGGGGAACTGGAAACACCATATATTTT. This codes for CASSFPGGTGNTIYF.

The chain recombines TRBV12-3 or TRBV12-4 with TRBJ2-5; D uncertain. The CDR3 is 13 residues long. V shed 10 bases and J shed 9 bases, with 21 bases lying between them. CDR3 sequence reads: CATNRALNQAQYF. In DNA, the CDR3 is TGTGCCACTAACCGGGCCTTAAATCAGGCCCAGTACTTC.

Many counts were recorded for this clonotype. This rearrangement joins TRBV9 to TRBJ1-5; no clear D. Trimming stripped 0 bases from V and 4 bases from J, with 8 bases between. The CDR3 is 14 residues long. Germline CDR1 reads SGDLS; CDR2 reads YYNGEE. DNA of the CDR3: TGTGCCAGCAGCGTAGCTGACGGGAATCAGCCCCAGCATTTT. Translating it yields CASSVADGNQPQHF.

This clonotype appeared many times. V usage is TRBV10-3 and J usage is TRBJ2-1, with D unclear. Trimming cost V 3 bases and J 8 bases, with 20 bases left between them. Germline V lookup: CDR1 ENHRY, CDR2 SYGVKD. CDR3 length: 16 residues. The CDR3 spells CAISDPPAINLDEQFF. In nucleotides, the CDR3 is TGTGCCATCAGTGACCCCCCCGCTATCAATCTCGATGAGCAGTTCTTC.

This clonotype has ten or more counts. The chain employs TRBV6-5 and TRBJ2-2, with D unclear. Deletions cut 2 bases from V and 6 bases from J, with 7 bases between. The CDR3 covers 13 residues. Germline V gene lookup returns CDR1 MNHEY and CDR2 SVGAGI. CDR3 DNA sequence: TGTGCCAGCAGTTACCCAACGCCCGGGGAGCTGTTTTTT. Its protein is CASSYPTPGELFF.

This clonotype was seen repeatedly, ten times or more. This chain connects TRBV28 to TRBJ1-5; D is unresolved. The CDR3 has 12 amino acids. Germline CDR1 and CDR2: MDHEN and SYDVKM. V was shortened by 7 bases and J by 14 bases, with 18 bases between the two germline ends. CDR3: CASNLGAFIKHF. The CDR3 DNA follows: TGTGCCAGCAATCTAGGCGCCTTTATTAAGCATTTT.

This clonotype is a singleton in its sample. The chain recombines TRBV12-3 or TRBV12-4 with TRBJ1-2, with no clear D. The CDR3 sequence is 13 residues long. The ends were cut back, 6 bases at V and 8 bases at J, with 16 bases in the middle. CDR3 in amino acids: CASSPGIPDGYTF. The CDR3 nucleotides read TGTGCCAGCAGCCCCGGGATTCCAGACGGCTACACCTTC.

This clonotype was seen repeatedly, ten times or more. The V call is TRBV28, the J call TRBJ2-7; D unresolved. Between the trimmed V and J ends, which lost 7 bases and 2 bases, there was a span of 9 bases. Germline CDR1 MDHEN, CDR2 SYDVKM. This CDR3 is built from 12 residues. The CDR3 DNA reads as TGTGCCAGCAATGACCCAACCTACGAGCAGTACTTC. Translation gives CASNDPTYEQYF. The variable domain in full, with the rest retrieved from reference TRBV28 and TRBJ2-7, is DVKVTQSSRYLVKRTGEKVFLECVQDMDHENMFWYRQDPGLGLRLIYFSYDVKMKEKGDIPEGYSVSREKKERFSLILESASTNQTSMYLCASNDPTYEQYFGPGTRLTVT.

This clonotype showed up many times. CDR3 bases: TGTGCCAGCAGCCTCGGGCCAAACCCGAGCGAGCAGTACTTC. Its protein product is CASSLGPNPSEQYF. The chain recombines TRBV9 with TRBJ2-7; the D is unclear. Germline V gives CDR1 SGDLS, CDR2 YYNGEE. V lost 4 bases and J lost 6, with 17 bases in between. This CDR3 contains 14 residues.

This clonotype has at least ten counts. The chain links TRBV12-3 or TRBV12-4 to TRBJ2-3; perhaps D is TRBD1 or TRBD2 (5 bases each). CDR3 length: 15 residues. Trimming took off 4 bases at V and 2 bases at J, with 13 bases between the two ends. CDR3: CASSSWGRLTDTQYF. The CDR3 region has the DNA TGTGCCAGCAGTTCATGGGGGAGACTCACAGATACGCAGTATTTT.

The gene calls are TRBV13 and TRBJ1-2; TRBD1 matches 9 bases. This CDR3 is 17 amino acids long. V lost 0 bases and J lost 4; bases outside the gene matches: 9. Germline V CDR1 and CDR2: PRHDT, FYEKMQ (reference sequence). The DNA of the CDR3 is TGTGCCAGCAGCTTAGGCCAATACAGGGGGCTCGGCTATGGCTACACCTTC. Translation: CASSLGQYRGLGYGYTF.

This clonotype was counted at least ten times. The chain links TRBV29-1 to TRBJ2-7; TRBD2 agrees at 12 bases. Per the germline V gene, CDR1 is SQVTM and CDR2 is ANQGSEA. The V gene end was trimmed by 7 bases and the J gene end by 9 bases; junction bases not matched to a gene: 13. The CDR3 is 14 amino acids. The CDR3 sequence: CSALTSGGPLGQYF. In nucleotides, the CDR3 is TGCAGCGCCCTGACTAGCGGGGGTCCCCTGGGGCAGTACTTC.

This clonotype was seen just once. The CDR3 reads CSAAGGGEAFF. As DNA, the CDR3 is TGCAGCGCCGCGGGGGGAGGAGAAGCTTTCTTT. This chain joins TRBV29-1 and TRBJ1-1; D is possibly TRBD1 (5 bases). Deletions cut 7 bases from V and 8 bases from J, with 14 bases between. Per the germline V gene, CDR1 is SQVTM and CDR2 is ANQGSEA. This CDR3 region has 11 residues.

In its sample, this clonotype was seen many times. The junction and the germline gene differ at one end; a read error may be behind it. The chain uses TRBV7-9 and TRBJ2-7; TRBD1 is a possible D gene (5 bases). The CDR3 sequence is 13 residues long. Germline V gene sequence: CDR1 SEHNR, CDR2 FQNEAQ (reference sequence). This chain's CDR3 is CASSSDPGIVLNF. CDR3 DNA sequence: TGTGCCAGCAGCTCCGACCCAGGGATTGTTCTGAACTTC.

This clonotype showed up many times. The chain couples TRBV30 to TRBJ2-7; TRBD2 agrees at 13 bases. CDR1 and CDR2 (germline): GTSNPN, SVGIG (reference sequence). V shed 2 bases and J 0 bases; nucleotides not matched to a gene: 10. The CDR3 is 18 residues long. The CDR3 bases are TGTGCCTGGAGTACCTTTCGACTAGCGGGAGGATCCTCCTACGAGCAGTACTTC. It translates to CAWSTFRLAGGSSYEQYF.

This chain connects TRBV19 to TRBJ1-2, with 12 bases aligning to TRBD1. The germline V gene encodes CDR1 LNHDA and CDR2 SQIVND (reference sequence). This CDR3 region has 17 residues. V lost 5 bases and J lost 4; bases outside the gene matches: 11. The CDR3 loop is CASSPSRDRGPTYGYTF. CDR3 DNA: TGTGCCAGTAGTCCCTCCCGGGACAGGGGGCCGACCTATGGCTACACCTTC. Supplemented by reference TRBV19 and TRBJ1-2, the full variable domain reads DGGITQSPKYLFRKEGQNVTLSCEQNLNHDAMYWYRQDPGQGLRLIYYSQIVNDFQKGDIAEGYSVSREKKESFPLTVTSAQKNPTAFYLCASSPSRDRGPTYGYTFGSGTRLTVV.

This clonotype was counted many times. The chain carries TRBV20-1 and TRBJ2-5; TRBD2 matches 12 bases. Germline V CDR1 and CDR2: DFQATT, SNEGSKA (reference sequence). The length of the CDR3 is 15 residues. The V segment lost 1 base and the J segment 3 bases; nucleotides outside the gene matches: 3. CDR3 loop: CSARVRLAGEETQYF. The CDR3 DNA follows: TGCAGTGCTAGAGTTAGACTAGCGGGAGAAGAGACCCAGTACTTC.

This clonotype was counted at least ten times. The chain employs TRBV18 and TRBJ1-1; D is undetermined. Germline CDR1 and CDR2: KGHSH and LQKENI. The CDR3 has 15 amino acids. Between the trimmed V and J ends, which lost 0 bases and 2 bases, there was a span of 10 bases. CDR3 sequence reads: CASSPPRLPNTEAFF. The DNA for the CDR3 is TGTGCCAGCTCACCACCGCGACTTCCAAACACTGAAGCTTTCTTT. The full variable domain, rest sourced from reference TRBV18 and TRBJ1-1, is NAGVMQNPRHLVRRRGQEARLRCSPMKGHSHVYWYRQLPEEGLKFMVYLQKENIIDESGMPKERFSAEFPKEGPSILRIQQVVRGDSAAYFCASSPPRLPNTEAFFGQGTRLTVV.